The T cell receptor (beta chain) described here comes from a study of blood T cell repertoires in COVID-19. V lost 10 bases and J lost 0, with 18 bases in between. The CDR3 totals 16 residues. Germline values: CDR1 LNHDA, CDR2 SQIVND (reference sequence). TCRdb's table, derived via immunoSEQ multiplex PCR, lists solely in-frame clones and lacks some. The sample lists some 100,000 clones, roughly 86% occurring once. Sequencing was done on a sample of peripheral blood. The origin of this receptor is a man aged 45 to 65 with active or convalescent COVID-19. This rearrangement joins TRBV19 to TRBJ2-2; possibly TRBD2 for D (7 bases). The CDR3 sequence is CATNRGRGTNTGELFF. CDR3 DNA: TGTGCCACTAATAGGGGGAGGGGCACGAACACCGGGGAGCTGTTTTTT.